The 17 T cell receptor beta chains in this list originate from one sample, sequenced in a study of shared clonotypes between healthy human individuals. Assay: immunoSEQ multiplex PCR; the TCRdb copy retains only in-frame clones and omits some. The sample carries 1.4 million or so clones, approximately 98.5% recorded once. The sample consisted of naive CD4+ T cells sorted from blood. Subset here: CD45RA+ positively selected. The origin of the receptors is a young man in good health.

The table lists this clone with a count of one. The chain carries TRBV27 and TRBJ1-2; unclear D gene. V was cut by 3 bases and J by 14 bases, with 19 bases left in between. The germline V gene encodes CDR1 MNHEY and CDR2 SMNVEV (reference sequence). CDR3 length: 13 residues. The CDR3 coding sequence is TGTGCCAGCAGTTTTACCACCAGTACTCCTTTAACCTTC. It encodes CASSFTTSTPLTF.

CDR3 nucleotide sequence: TGTGCCAGCAGCCCGGGCCTGGAGCGGGACTACGAGCAGTACTTC. It codes for CASSPGLERDYEQYF. The gene calls are TRBV5-4 and TRBJ2-7; 7 bases agree with TRBD2. The V gene end was trimmed by 4 bases and the J gene end by 3 bases; junction bases not matched to a gene: 10. CDR3 size: 15 residues. Germline V CDR1 and CDR2: SGHNT, YYREEE (reference sequence).

The rearrangement uses TRBV5-1 and TRBJ2-1, with TRBD2 identical over 7 bases. The CDR3 has 16 residues. The V and J ends lost 1 base and 7 bases, in that order; junction bases with no gene match: 11. Germline V gene data show CDR1 as SGHRS and CDR2 as YFSETQ. The CDR3 spells CASSLSSSGNLNEQFF. CDR3 sequence (DNA): TGCGCCAGCAGCTTGTCCTCTAGCGGAAACCTTAATGAGCAGTTCTTC.

The chain has TRBV5-1 and TRBJ2-5, with D hard to call. In germline, CDR1 is SGHRS, CDR2 YFSETQ. This CDR3 has 15 residues. The V end lost 1 base, the J end lost 5 bases, and 15 bases lay between the germline ends. CDR3 in amino acids: CASSLSTKGLETQYF. The CDR3 bases are TGCGCCAGCAGCTTGTCGACCAAAGGGCTGGAGACCCAGTACTTC.

This clone was seen a single time. The chain couples TRBV5-1 to TRBJ1-5, with D unresolved. The germline V gene has CDR1 SGHRS and CDR2 YFSETQ. Trimming pared 0 bases from V and 6 bases from J, leaving 13 bases between. The CDR3 totals 15 residues. CDR3 DNA: TGCGCCAGCAGCTTGGAACCGGGCCGGGGTCAGCCCCAGCATTTT. Encoded protein: CASSLEPGRGQPQHF.

Points on this clone: Other DNA variants within this sample encode the same CDR3. The CDR3 protein is CASSQSRGTEAFF. The DNA for the CDR3 is TGTGCCAGCTCTCAATCCAGGGGGACTGAAGCTTTCTTT. This sequence joins TRBV18 and TRBJ1-1, with 7 bases identical to TRBD1. J lost 5 bases, V lost 6 bases, and 6 bases had no gene match. CDR3 length: 13 amino acids. Germline CDR1 reads KGHSH; CDR2 reads LQKENI.

V usage is TRBV11-2 and J usage is TRBJ2-5; 11 nucleotides align to TRBD2. The trim removed 5 bases at V and 5 bases at J, leaving 4 bases unmatched. The length of the CDR3 is 14 residues. Germline V CDR1 and CDR2: SGHAT, FQNNGV. In nucleotides, the CDR3 is TGTGCCAGCAGCGATAGCGGGAGGGCCGAGACCCAGTACTTC. It specifies CASSDSGRAETQYF.

In its sample, this clone was seen once. This chain uses TRBV6-1 with TRBJ1-5; D is unclear. CDR1 and CDR2 (germline): MNHNS, SASEGT. The CDR3 sequence is 16 residues long. The V end lost 2 bases, the J end lost 5 bases, and 16 bases lay between the germline ends. CDR3 residues: CASSEYVGYPYQPQHF. For the CDR3, the DNA is TGTGCCAGCAGTGAATATGTGGGTTACCCATATCAGCCCCAGCATTTT.

The chain carries TRBV19 and TRBJ1-5; 7 positions match TRBD1. Germline CDR1 is LNHDA and CDR2 is SQIVND (reference sequence). Trimming removed 10 bases from V and 1 base from J; junction bases left unmatched: 4. The CDR3 loop spans 13 amino acids. In nucleotides, the CDR3 is TGTGCCACCTCGGGACAGAGCAATCAGCCCCAGCATTTT. It translates to CATSGQSNQPQHF.

The chain is built from TRBV9 and TRBJ2-1; 13 bases agree with TRBD2. The V gene end was trimmed by 1 base and the J gene end by 0 bases; junction bases not matched to a gene: 13. CDR3 length: 21 amino acids. Looked up from germline, CDR1 is SGDLS and CDR2 is YYNGEE. CDR3 coding DNA: TGTGCCAGCAGCGTACCCCTTCGGGGACTAGCGGGAAACTCCTCCTACAATGAGCAGTTCTTC. Translation gives CASSVPLRGLAGNSSYNEQFF.

The rearrangement links TRBV25-1 to TRBJ2-7, with no clear D. CDR1 is MGHDK, CDR2 SYGVNS, per germline. The CDR3 spans 14 residues. Trimming left V 2 bases short and J 2 bases short, with 10 bases between. CDR3 bases: TGTGCCAGCAGTGAACCTAGGAACCCCTACGAGCAGTACTTC. This gives the protein CASSEPRNPYEQYF.

The V gene is TRBV7-6, the J gene TRBJ1-1; no reliable D call. V dropped 3 bases and J dropped 0 bases, with 8 bases sitting between them. The CDR3 runs 14 residues. Germline loops: CDR1 SGHVS, CDR2 FNYEAQ. CDR3 sequence: CASSLGGVNTEAFF. The CDR3 nucleotides are TGTGCCAGCAGCTTGGGTGGGGTGAACACTGAAGCTTTCTTT.

The gene calls are TRBV9 and TRBJ2-1; 10 positions agree with TRBD2. Losses at the gene ends were 4 bases for V and 8 bases for J; bases not matched to a gene: 9. The CDR3 is 15 amino acids. The germline V gene has CDR1 SGDLS and CDR2 YYNGEE. CDR3 sequence reads: CASSQSGRAGHEQFF. DNA of the CDR3: TGTGCCAGCAGCCAAAGCGGGAGGGCCGGCCATGAGCAGTTCTTC.

The chain couples TRBV28 to TRBJ1-2; D is unclear. The CDR3 is 12 amino acids. V lost 7 bases, J lost 8 bases, and 14 bases lay in between. Germline loops: CDR1 MDHEN, CDR2 SYDVKM. DNA for the CDR3: TGTGCCAGCACACCGGTCGGTCGCGGCTACACCTTC. Protein product: CASTPVGRGYTF.

V usage is TRBV7-2 and J usage is TRBJ2-7; maybe TRBD2 (5 bases). With 5 bases removed from V and 1 base from J, the gap between germline ends came to 12 bases. CDR1 and CDR2 (germline): SGHTA, FQGNSA. CDR3 length: 14 residues. The CDR3 reads CASSPVGASYEQYF. For the CDR3, the DNA is TGTGCCAGCAGCCCTGTGGGAGCTTCCTACGAGCAGTACTTC.

This clone was detected only once. Other DNA sequences from this sample encode an identical CDR3 as well. V usage is TRBV2 and J usage is TRBJ2-6; 7 bases fit TRBD1. Germline CDR1 is SNHLY and CDR2 is FYNNEI. V lost 2 bases to trimming and J lost 2 bases; unmatched junction nucleotides: 0. CDR3 length: 15 residues. CDR3 coding DNA: TGTGCCAGCAGTGAACAGGGGGCTGGGGCCAACGTCCTGACTTTC. Translating gives CASSEQGAGANVLTF.

This clone was observed once. This chain joins TRBV29-1 and TRBJ2-1; 13 bases align to TRBD2. The CDR3 runs 15 residues. J lost 6 bases, V lost 4 bases, and 6 bases had no gene match. Germline CDR1 SQVTM, CDR2 ANQGSEA. The CDR3 DNA is TGCAGCGTTGGGACTAGCGGGAGCCTACTCAATGAGCAGTTCTTC. Translating gives CSVGTSGSLLNEQFF.